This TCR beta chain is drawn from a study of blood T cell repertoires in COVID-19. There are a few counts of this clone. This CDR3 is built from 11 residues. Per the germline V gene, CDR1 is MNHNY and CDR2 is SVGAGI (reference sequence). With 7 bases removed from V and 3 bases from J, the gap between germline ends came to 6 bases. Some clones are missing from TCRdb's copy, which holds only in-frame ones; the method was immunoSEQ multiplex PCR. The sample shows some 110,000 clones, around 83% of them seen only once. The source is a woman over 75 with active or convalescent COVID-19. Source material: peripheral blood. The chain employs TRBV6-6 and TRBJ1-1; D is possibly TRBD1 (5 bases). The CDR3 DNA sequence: TGTGCCAGCAAACAGGACACTGAAGCTTTCTTT. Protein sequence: CASKQDTEAFF.